This record concerns one TCR beta chain sequence. The antigen is unknown. This entry is derived from a study of blood T cells in healthy people across ages. Study results and caveats: Unsorted PBMCs blocked a conclusive comparison of naive and antigen-experienced cells.

The CDR3 has 16 residues. Trimming removed 1 base from V and 4 bases from J; junction bases left unmatched: 8. Germline values: CDR1 SGHTA, CDR2 FQGNSA. Primed by a sample-barcoded 5' primer and a J-beta primer mix, a second PCR proceeded for roughly 6 to 12 cycles. One entry per CDR3 protein, called by TCRdb with MiXCR from the 5' RACE reads. The table shows about 1,500,000 distinct CDR3 sequences, with around 39% occurring only once. The V gene is TRBV7-2, the J gene TRBJ2-7; TRBD2 aligns across 9 bases. Source material: blood. This clonotype was sampled from a woman aged 18-35 years in good health. The CDR3 loop reads CASSLDGRGGYYEQYF. CDR3 sequence (DNA): TGTGCCAGCAGCTTAGATGGGCGGGGGGGCTATTACGAGCAGTACTTC.